The 19 T cell receptor beta chains reported below all come from one sample, sequenced in a study of T cells after yellow fever vaccination. TCRdb fed the 5' RACE reads into MiXCR, producing one record per CDR3 protein. The sample holds approximately 90,000 distinct CDR3 sequences, less than 6% seen once. Source: CD8+ T cells sorted from PBMCs, taken 10 days after the yellow fever booster vaccination. These TCRs come from a man younger than 30 who received the YFV17D yellow fever vaccine.

The chain employs TRBV2 and TRBJ2-4, with TRBD1 matching over 8 bases. V lost 7 bases and J lost 1; bases outside the gene matches: 9. There are 16 residues in the CDR3. Germline lookup yields CDR1 SNHLY and CDR2 FYNNEI. The CDR3, as DNA: TGTGCCAGCACCAACAGGGGGATGGGGGCCAAAAACATTCAGTACTTC. Encoded protein: CASTNRGMGAKNIQYF.

This clonotype was counted between two and nine times. The CDR3 DNA sequence: TGTGCCAGCAGCTTAGTCTCCCTTAGCGGACAAGAGACCCAGTACTTC. Translating gives CASSLVSLSGQETQYF. The chain recombines TRBV11-2 with TRBJ2-5, with D maybe TRBD2 (6 bases). Trimming pared 1 base from V and 2 bases from J, leaving 14 bases between. From germline, CDR1 is SGHAT and CDR2 FQNNGV. This CDR3 has 16 residues.

This clonotype was observed a few times. The chain employs TRBV4-1 and TRBJ2-5, with 10 bases aligning to TRBD2. This CDR3 contains 17 residues. Germline-derived CDR1 and CDR2 are MGHRA and YSYEKL. Trimming took 0 bases from V and 5 from J; bases not matched to a gene: 9. The CDR3, as DNA: TGCGCCAGCAGCCAAGACCCAGAGCGGGGGGGCCGGGAGACCCAGTACTTC. Residues: CASSQDPERGGRETQYF.

The chain uses TRBV7-9 and TRBJ2-1, with D possibly TRBD2 on 6 matching bases. Germline CDR1 reads SEHNR; CDR2 reads FQNEAQ (reference sequence). The V and J ends lost 7 bases and 7 bases respectively, with 17 bases between them. The CDR3 is made up of 14 amino acids. For the CDR3, the DNA is TGTGCCAGCACCTTTAGCGGTCCGGGAAATGAGCAGTTCTTC. Translating it yields CASTFSGPGNEQFF.

In nucleotides, the CDR3 is TGTGCCAGCAGCTCTACAACAGCCAATCAGCCCCAGCATTTT. This gives the protein CASSSTTANQPQHF. The rearrangement joins TRBV7-9 to TRBJ1-5; D is unresolved. Trimming left V 4 bases short and J 3 bases short, with 10 bases between. This CDR3 is built from 14 residues. Looked up from germline, CDR1 is SEHNR and CDR2 is FQNEAQ (reference sequence).

V usage is TRBV7-8 and J usage is TRBJ2-3; D ambiguous. The CDR3 runs 13 residues. Germline CDR1 reads SGHVS; CDR2 reads FQNEAQ. Between the trimmed V and J ends, which lost 3 bases and 6 bases, there was a span of 10 bases. DNA for the CDR3: TGTGCCAGCAGCTTCGGCCCCGGGGATACGCAGTATTTT. This codes for CASSFGPGDTQYF.

This rearrangement joins TRBV27 to TRBJ2-7; no reliable D call. CDR3 length: 15 residues. Trimming pared 3 bases from V and 1 base from J, leaving 13 bases between. Germline V gene sequence: CDR1 MNHEY, CDR2 SMNVEV (reference sequence). The DNA of the CDR3 is TGTGCCAGCAGTTTCAAGACTGGCGTTTCCTACGAGCAGTACTTC. Translating gives CASSFKTGVSYEQYF.

Ten or more counts support this clonotype. The chain carries TRBV7-6 and TRBJ2-5; tentative D call: TRBD2 (6 bases). V lost 1 base to trimming and J lost 2 bases, with 8 bases between them. The germline CDR1 and CDR2 sequences are SGHVS and FNYEAQ. CDR3 length: 14 amino acids. The CDR3 coding sequence is TGTGCCAGCAGCTTAGGGGCGGGGCAAGAGACCCAGTACTTC. This codes for CASSLGAGQETQYF. The full variable domain, with the rest looked up from reference TRBV7-6 and TRBJ2-5, is GAGVSQSPRYKVTKRGQDVALRCDPISGHVSLYWYRQALGQGPEFLTYFNYEAQQDKSGLPNDRFSAERPEGSISTLTIQRTEQRDSAMYRCASSLGAGQETQYFGPGTRLLVL.

The chain recombines TRBV5-5 with TRBJ1-6; the D gene is possibly TRBD1 (5 bases). The CDR3 totals 16 residues. Germline V gives CDR1 SGHKS, CDR2 YYEKEE (reference sequence). V shed 4 bases and J shed 0 bases, with 11 bases lying between them. CDR3 residues: CASSHPGFSYNSPLHF. CDR3 sequence (DNA): TGTGCCAGCAGCCACCCAGGGTTCTCCTATAATTCACCCCTCCACTTT.

The chain has TRBV7-9 and TRBJ2-5; D remains unclear. Germline CDR1 and CDR2: SEHNR and FQNEAQ (reference sequence). Trimming took off 0 bases at V and 5 bases at J, with 13 bases between the two ends. The CDR3 length is 15 residues. CDR3: CASSLALPNLETQYF. CDR3 nucleotides: TGTGCCAGCAGCTTAGCATTACCCAATCTGGAGACCCAGTACTTC. Based on the CDR3 plus reference TRBV7-9 and TRBJ2-5, the full variable domain is DTGVSQNPRHKITKRGQNVTFRCDPISEHNRLYWYRQTLGQGPEFLTYFQNEAQLEKSRLLSDRFSAERPKGSFSTLEIQRTEQGDSAMYLCASSLALPNLETQYFGPGTRLLVL.

The J gene is TRBJ2-2, the V gene TRBV11-3; D unresolved. The CDR3 loop spans 14 amino acids. Germline lookup yields CDR1 SGHNT and CDR2 YENEEA. Deletions cut 5 bases from V and 7 bases from J, with 14 bases between. The CDR3 DNA reads TGTGCCAGCAGCCCGTACCGGGCCCACGGGGAGCTGTTTTTT. It is translated as CASSPYRAHGELFF.

In this sample, this clonotype turned up many times. In DNA form, the CDR3 reads TGTGCCAGCAGCTTAACTGTCGGGACTGGCACTCATACGCAGTATTTT. Translation: CASSLTVGTGTHTQYF. The rearrangement joins TRBV7-3 to TRBJ2-3, with D maybe TRBD2 (6 bases). Germline CDR1 and CDR2: SGHTA and FQGTGA. V was cut by 0 bases and J by 7 bases, with 17 bases left in between. This CDR3 spans 16 amino acids. Variable domain in full (rest from reference TRBV7-3 and TRBJ2-3): GAGVSQTPSNKVTEKGKYVELRCDPISGHTALYWYRQSLGQGPEFLIYFQGTGAADDSGLPNDRFFAVRPEGSVSTLKIQRTERGDSAVYLCASSLTVGTGTHTQYFGPGTRLTVL.

The chain is built from TRBV4-1 and TRBJ2-7, with D possibly TRBD2 on 5 matching bases. Per the germline V gene, CDR1 is MGHRA and CDR2 is YSYEKL. Trimming stripped 1 base from V and 3 bases from J, with 10 bases between. The CDR3 totals 14 residues. CDR3 DNA sequence: TGCGCCAGCAGCCAAGTCGGGGTGATCTACGAGCAGTACTTC. Translating it yields CASSQVGVIYEQYF.

This clonotype was seen many times. The chain recombines TRBV6-2 or TRBV6-3 with TRBJ2-7; TRBD1 matches 9 bases. This CDR3 contains 14 residues. Germline V gene sequence: CDR1 MNHEY, CDR2 SVGEGT. Losses at the gene ends were 0 bases for V and 3 bases for J; bases not matched to a gene: 0. The CDR3 DNA follows: TGTGCCAGCAGTTACTCGACAGGGGGCTACGAGCAGTACGTC. Translated, it gives CASSYSTGGYEQYV.

This clonotype appeared many times. V is TRBV7-9 and J is TRBJ2-3; D is possibly TRBD2 (6 bases). This CDR3 comprises 17 residues. Trimming took 1 base from V and 2 from J, leaving 16 bases between them. Germline V CDR1 and CDR2: SEHNR, FQNEAQ (reference sequence). The CDR3 loop reads CASSLGEVTIYTDTQYF. DNA of the CDR3: TGTGCCAGCAGCTTAGGGGAGGTCACAATTTACACAGATACGCAGTATTTT.

This clonotype turned up a few times. CDR3 loop: CASSNSGTPKGDNNQPQHF. The CDR3 DNA sequence: TGTGCCAGCAGCAATAGCGGGACACCTAAGGGGGATAACAATCAGCCCCAGCATTTT. This chain connects TRBV21-1 to TRBJ1-5; TRBD1, the D gene given by the table, was not confirmed from the DNA. TRBV21-1 is reported as a pseudogene. This CDR3 comprises 19 residues.

This clonotype was seen ten or more times. This chain uses TRBV19 with TRBJ2-2; 10 bases line up with TRBD1. Per the germline V gene, CDR1 is LNHDA and CDR2 is SQIVND (reference sequence). This CDR3 spans 17 amino acids. The trim removed 5 bases at V and 5 bases at J, leaving 11 bases unmatched. CDR3 DNA: TGTGCCAGTAGTGGACCGGGACAGGGGAGCCCTACCGGGGAGCTGTTTTTT. Its translation: CASSGPGQGSPTGELFF.

There are many counts of this clonotype. The genes are TRBV20-1 and TRBJ2-1; tentatively, D is TRBD2 (6 bases). In germline, CDR1 is DFQATT, CDR2 SNEGSKA (reference sequence). The CDR3 runs to 16 residues. Trimming removed 0 bases at V and 6 bases at J, with 18 bases between. DNA for the CDR3: TGCAGTGCTAGAGATCGGGCGGGACTCCTTACCAATGAGCAGTTCTTC. Translated, it gives CSARDRAGLLTNEQFF.

This clonotype was picked up many times. The V and J genes are TRBV5-1 and TRBJ2-7; D is possibly TRBD1 (5 bases). The germline V gene encodes CDR1 SGHRS and CDR2 YFSETQ. Trimming stripped 3 bases from V and 2 bases from J, with 9 bases between. This CDR3 has 13 amino acids. The CDR3 loop is CASSWLGAYEQYF. The CDR3, as DNA: TGCGCCAGCAGCTGGCTAGGGGCCTACGAGCAGTACTTC.